This T cell receptor (beta chain) was sequenced during a study of cytomegalovirus exposure and HLA in healthy donors. Study-wide results and limits: Associated with HLA alleles at 0.05 false discovery rate in a later analysis were 16,951 TCR beta sequences.

A word on this clone: Its antigen remains unknown.

PCR primers comprised 60 Vbeta and 13 Jbeta primers. Data came from immunoSEQ multiplex PCR; TCRdb stores just in-frame clones and leaves some out. This table holds around 190,000 clones, roughly 8.7% found once. The sequenced material came from PBMCs. The TCR comes from a young woman in good health and CMV-seropositive.

The CDR3 DNA reads as TGCGCCAGCAGCTTGTCAGGGGACCCCTACGAGCAGTACTTC. This encodes CASSLSGDPYEQYF. The chain has TRBV5-1 and TRBJ2-7, with a tentative D call TRBD1 (6 bases). Trimming removed 1 base from V and 2 bases from J, with 10 bases in between. CDR3 length: 14 amino acids. CDR1 and CDR2 (germline): SGHRS, YFSETQ. Supplemented by reference TRBV5-1 and TRBJ2-7, the full variable domain reads KAGVTQTPRYLIKTRGQQVTLSCSPISGHRSVSWYQQTPGQGLQFLFEYFSETQRNKGNFPGRFSGRQFSNSRSEMNVSTLELGDSALYLCASSLSGDPYEQYFGPGTRLTVT.